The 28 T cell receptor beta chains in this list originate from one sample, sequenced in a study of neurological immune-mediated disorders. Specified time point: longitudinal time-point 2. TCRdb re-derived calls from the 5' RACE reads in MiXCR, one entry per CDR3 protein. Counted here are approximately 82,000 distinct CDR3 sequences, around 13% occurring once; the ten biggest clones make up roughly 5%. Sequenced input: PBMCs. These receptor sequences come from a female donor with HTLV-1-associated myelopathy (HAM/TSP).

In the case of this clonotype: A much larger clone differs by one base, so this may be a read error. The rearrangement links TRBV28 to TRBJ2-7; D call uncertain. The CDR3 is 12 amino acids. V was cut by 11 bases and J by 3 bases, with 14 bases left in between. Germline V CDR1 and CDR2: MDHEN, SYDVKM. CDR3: CAGRRVGYEQYF. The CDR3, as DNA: TGTGCCGGCCGCCGGGTGGGCTACGAGCAGTACTTC.

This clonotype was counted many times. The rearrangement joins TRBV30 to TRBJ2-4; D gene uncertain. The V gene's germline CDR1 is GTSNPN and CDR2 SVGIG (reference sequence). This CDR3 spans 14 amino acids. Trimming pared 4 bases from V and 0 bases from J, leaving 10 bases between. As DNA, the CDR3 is TGTGCCTGGAACTCCCGCCTAGCCAAAAACATTCAGTACTTC. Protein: CAWNSRLAKNIQYF.

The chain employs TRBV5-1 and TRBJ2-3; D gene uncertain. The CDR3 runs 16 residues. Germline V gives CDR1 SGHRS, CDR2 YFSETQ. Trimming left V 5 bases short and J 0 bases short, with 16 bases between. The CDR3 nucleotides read TGCGCCAGCAGGTATGGTGGCGGAACTAGCACAGATACGCAGTATTTT. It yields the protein CASRYGGGTSTDTQYF.

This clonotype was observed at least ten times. The CDR3 nucleotides read TGTGCCAGCACCGACGGACAGGGGCACGAGCAGTACTTC. Its translation: CASTDGQGHEQYF. The V call is TRBV2, the J call TRBJ2-7, with 9 bases identical to TRBD1. The V and J ends lost 7 bases and 5 bases, in that order; junction bases with no gene match: 6. This CDR3 is built from 13 residues. CDR1 is SNHLY, CDR2 FYNNEI, per germline.

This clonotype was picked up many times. The CDR3, as DNA: TGTGCCAGCAGCTTAACCGGACAGGCGAACACTGAAGCTTTCTTT. This encodes CASSLTGQANTEAFF. The V call is TRBV7-3, the J call TRBJ1-1; 7 positions agree with TRBD1. The germline CDR1 and CDR2 sequences are SGHTA and FQGTGA. The CDR3 covers 15 residues. V lost 0 bases to trimming and J lost 1 base; unmatched junction nucleotides: 2.

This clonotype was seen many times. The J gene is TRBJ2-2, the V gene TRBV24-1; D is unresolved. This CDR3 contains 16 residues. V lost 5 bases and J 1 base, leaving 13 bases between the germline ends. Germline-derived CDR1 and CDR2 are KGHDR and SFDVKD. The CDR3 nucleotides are TGTGCCACCAGTGCCCAAGGACGAGGGAACACCGGGGAGCTGTTTTTT. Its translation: CATSAQGRGNTGELFF.

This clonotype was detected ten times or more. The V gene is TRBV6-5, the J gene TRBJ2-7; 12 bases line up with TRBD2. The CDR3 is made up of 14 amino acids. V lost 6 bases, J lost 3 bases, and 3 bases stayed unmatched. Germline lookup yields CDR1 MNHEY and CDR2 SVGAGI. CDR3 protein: CASSPGLAGYEQYF. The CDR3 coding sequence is TGTGCCAGCAGCCCGGGACTAGCGGGCTACGAGCAGTACTTC.

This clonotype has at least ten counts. The CDR3 loop reads CASRGDTRTDTQYF. CDR3 in DNA: TGTGCCAGCAGGGGAGACACACGCACAGATACGCAGTATTTT. The chain joins TRBV2 to TRBJ2-3; a possible D gene is TRBD2 (5 bases). The CDR3 covers 14 residues. Germline V gene data show CDR1 as SNHLY and CDR2 as FYNNEI. Trimming removed 6 bases at V and 1 base at J, with 11 bases between.

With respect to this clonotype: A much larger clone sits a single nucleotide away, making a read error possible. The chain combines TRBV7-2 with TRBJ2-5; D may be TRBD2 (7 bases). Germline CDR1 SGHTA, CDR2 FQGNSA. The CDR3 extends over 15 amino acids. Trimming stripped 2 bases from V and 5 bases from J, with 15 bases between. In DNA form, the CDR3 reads TGTGCCAGCAGCTTATGGGGGGGGCCGCGGGAGACCCAGTACTTC. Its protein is CASSLWGGPRETQYF.

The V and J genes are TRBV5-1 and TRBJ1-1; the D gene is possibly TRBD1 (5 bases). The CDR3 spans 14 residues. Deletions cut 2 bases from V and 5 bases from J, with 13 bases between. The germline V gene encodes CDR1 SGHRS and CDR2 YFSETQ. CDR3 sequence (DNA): TGCGCCAGCAGCTTTTCCACAGGAGAAACTGAAGCTTTCTTT. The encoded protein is CASSFSTGETEAFF.

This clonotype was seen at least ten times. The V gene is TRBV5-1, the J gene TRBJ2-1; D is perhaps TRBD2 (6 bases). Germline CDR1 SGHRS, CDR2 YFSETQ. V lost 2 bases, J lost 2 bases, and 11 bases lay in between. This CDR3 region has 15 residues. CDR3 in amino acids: CASSFSPGAYNEQFF. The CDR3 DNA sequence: TGCGCCAGCAGCTTTTCTCCGGGGGCCTACAATGAGCAGTTCTTC.

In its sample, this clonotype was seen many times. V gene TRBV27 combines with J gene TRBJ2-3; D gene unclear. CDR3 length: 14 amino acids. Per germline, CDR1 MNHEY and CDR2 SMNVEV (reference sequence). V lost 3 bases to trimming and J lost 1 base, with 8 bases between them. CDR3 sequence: CASSLSWGTDTQYF. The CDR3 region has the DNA TGTGCCAGCAGTTTGTCGTGGGGCACAGATACGCAGTATTTT.

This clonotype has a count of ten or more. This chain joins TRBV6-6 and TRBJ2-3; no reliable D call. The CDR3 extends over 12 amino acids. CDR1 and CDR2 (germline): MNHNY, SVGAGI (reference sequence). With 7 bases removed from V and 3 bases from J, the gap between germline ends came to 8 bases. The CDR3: CASTPQTDTQYF. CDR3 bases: TGTGCCAGCACCCCCCAGACAGATACGCAGTATTTT.

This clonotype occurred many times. The CDR3 nucleotides are TGCGCCAGCAGCCAACAGGGGGGCAATCAGCCCCAGCATTTT. Its protein is CASSQQGGNQPQHF. The chain joins TRBV5-1 to TRBJ1-5, with 8 positions matching TRBD1. V lost 4 bases to trimming and J lost 2 bases; unmatched junction nucleotides: 2. The CDR3 totals 14 residues. Germline V CDR1 and CDR2: SGHRS, YFSETQ.

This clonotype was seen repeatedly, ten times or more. CDR3: CASSSPGHEQYF. The CDR3 region has the DNA TGCGCCAGCAGCTCACCCGGGCACGAGCAGTACTTC. The chain recombines TRBV5-1 with TRBJ2-7; D unresolved. The CDR3 is 12 amino acids. V lost 3 bases to trimming and J lost 5 bases, with 9 bases between them. Germline V CDR1 and CDR2: SGHRS, YFSETQ.

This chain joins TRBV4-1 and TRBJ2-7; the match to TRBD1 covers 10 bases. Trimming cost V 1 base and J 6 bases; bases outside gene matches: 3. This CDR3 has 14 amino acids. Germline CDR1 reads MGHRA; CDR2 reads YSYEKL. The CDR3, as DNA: TGCGCCAGCAGCCAAGGGACAGGGGGACTCGAGCAGTACTTC. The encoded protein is CASSQGTGGLEQYF.

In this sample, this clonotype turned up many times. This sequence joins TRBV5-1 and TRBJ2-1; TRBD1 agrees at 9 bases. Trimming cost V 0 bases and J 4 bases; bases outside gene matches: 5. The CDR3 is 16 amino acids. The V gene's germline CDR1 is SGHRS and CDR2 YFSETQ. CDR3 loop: CASSLAGTGNYNEQFF. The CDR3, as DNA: TGCGCCAGCAGCTTGGCTGGGACAGGGAATTACAATGAGCAGTTCTTC.

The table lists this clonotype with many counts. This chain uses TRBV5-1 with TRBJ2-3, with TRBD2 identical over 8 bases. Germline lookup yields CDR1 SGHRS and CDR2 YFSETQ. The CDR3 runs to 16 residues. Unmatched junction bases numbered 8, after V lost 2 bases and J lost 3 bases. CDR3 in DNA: TGCGCCAGCAGCTTAGGGGAGAGCGGGGGAACAGATACGCAGTATTTT. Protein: CASSLGESGGTDTQYF. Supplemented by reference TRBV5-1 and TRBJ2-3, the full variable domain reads KAGVTQTPRYLIKTRGQQVTLSCSPISGHRSVSWYQQTPGQGLQFLFEYFSETQRNKGNFPGRFSGRQFSNSRSEMNVSTLELGDSALYLCASSLGESGGTDTQYFGPGTRLTVL.

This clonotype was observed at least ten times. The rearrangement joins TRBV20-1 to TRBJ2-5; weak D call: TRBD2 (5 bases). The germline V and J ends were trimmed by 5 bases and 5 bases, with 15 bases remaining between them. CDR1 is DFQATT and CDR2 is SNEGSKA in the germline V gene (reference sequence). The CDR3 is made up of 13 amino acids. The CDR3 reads CSAPGVALETQYF. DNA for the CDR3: TGCAGTGCTCCGGGTGTAGCGTTGGAGACCCAGTACTTC.

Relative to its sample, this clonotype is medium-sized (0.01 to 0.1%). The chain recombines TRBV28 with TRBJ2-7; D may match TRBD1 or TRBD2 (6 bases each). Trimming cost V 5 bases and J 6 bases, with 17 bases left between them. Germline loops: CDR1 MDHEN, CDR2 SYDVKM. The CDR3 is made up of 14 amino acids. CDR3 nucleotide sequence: TGTGCCAGCAGTGGCGGGGTGGGGGGCCGCGAGCAGTACTTC. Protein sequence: CASSGGVGGREQYF.

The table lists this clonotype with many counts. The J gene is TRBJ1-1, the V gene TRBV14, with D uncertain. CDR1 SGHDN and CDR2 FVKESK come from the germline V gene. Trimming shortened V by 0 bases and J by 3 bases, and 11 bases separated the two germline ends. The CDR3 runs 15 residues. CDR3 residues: CASSQDPAAYTEAFF. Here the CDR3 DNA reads TGTGCCAGCAGCCAAGATCCGGCAGCCTACACTGAAGCTTTCTTT.

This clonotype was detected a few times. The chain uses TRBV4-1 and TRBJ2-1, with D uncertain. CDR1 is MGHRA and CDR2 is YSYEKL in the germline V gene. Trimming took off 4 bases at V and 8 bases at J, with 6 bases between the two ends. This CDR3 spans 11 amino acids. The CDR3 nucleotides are TGCGCCAGCAGCCGAGAGTATGAGCAGTTCTTC. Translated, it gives CASSREYEQFF.

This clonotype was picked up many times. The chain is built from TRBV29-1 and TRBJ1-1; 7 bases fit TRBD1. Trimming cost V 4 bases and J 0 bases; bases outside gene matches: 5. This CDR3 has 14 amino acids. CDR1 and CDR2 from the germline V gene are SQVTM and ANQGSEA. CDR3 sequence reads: CSVAGGFMNTEAFF. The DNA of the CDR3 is TGCAGCGTTGCAGGGGGGTTTATGAACACTGAAGCTTTCTTT.

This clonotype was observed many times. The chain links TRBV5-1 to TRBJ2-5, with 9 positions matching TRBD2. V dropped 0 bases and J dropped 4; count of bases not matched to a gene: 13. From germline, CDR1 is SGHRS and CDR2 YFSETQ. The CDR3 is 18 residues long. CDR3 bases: TGCGCCAGCAGCTTGGGAGCCCAAGTAGCGGGGGTCGGAGAGACCCAGTACTTC. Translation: CASSLGAQVAGVGETQYF.

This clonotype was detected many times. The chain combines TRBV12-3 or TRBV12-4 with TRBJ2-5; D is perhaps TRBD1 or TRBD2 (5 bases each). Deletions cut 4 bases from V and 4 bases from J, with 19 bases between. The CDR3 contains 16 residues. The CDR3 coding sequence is TGTGCCAGCAGTTCCGCCGGGGCCTTCAGGCGAGAGACCCAGTACTTC. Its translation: CASSSAGAFRRETQYF.

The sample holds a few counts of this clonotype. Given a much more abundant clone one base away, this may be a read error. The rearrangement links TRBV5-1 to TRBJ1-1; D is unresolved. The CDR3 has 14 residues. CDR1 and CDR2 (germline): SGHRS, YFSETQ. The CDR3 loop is CASSLGSGSTEDFF. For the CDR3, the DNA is TGCGCCAGCAGCTTAGGCTCCGGGAGCACTGAAGATTTCTTT. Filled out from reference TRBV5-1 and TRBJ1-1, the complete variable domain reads KAGVTQTPRYLIKTRGQQVTLSCSPISGHRSVSWYQQTPGQGLQFLFEYFSETQRNKGNFPGRFSGRQFSNSRSEMNVSTLELGDSALYLCASSLGSGSTEDFFGQGTRLTVV.

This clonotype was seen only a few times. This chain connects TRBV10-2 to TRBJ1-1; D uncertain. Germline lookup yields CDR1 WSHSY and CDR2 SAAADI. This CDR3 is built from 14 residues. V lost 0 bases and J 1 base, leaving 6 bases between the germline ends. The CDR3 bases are TGCGCCAGCAGTGAGTCGGGGTCGAACACTGAAGCTTTCTTT. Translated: CASSESGSNTEAFF.

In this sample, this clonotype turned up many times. The CDR3 loop is CASSSQLGTGGNEQFF. The CDR3 nucleotides are TGCGCCAGCAGCAGCCAACTTGGGACAGGGGGCAATGAGCAGTTCTTC. The gene calls are TRBV5-1 and TRBJ2-1; 11 nucleotides agree with TRBD1. The CDR3 has 16 amino acids. Germline CDR1 is SGHRS and CDR2 is YFSETQ. With V trimmed by 4 bases and J by 6 bases, 9 bases remained unmatched.